The text below deals with one T cell receptor (beta chain). This record comes from a study of blood T cell repertoires in COVID-19. Background on the study: Spain, Italy and the United States supplied samples that represented acute and convalescent COVID-19.

Study processing details: Quantification of nucleated cells was approximated via reference gene primer amplification. Assay used: immunoSEQ multiplex PCR; TCRdb lists only in-frame clones, some missing. V and J calls and clone size are those listed in that table; D and trimming were worked out from the DNA. The table lists over 250,000 clones, 80% to 90% of them singletons, with about a tenth in the top ten. With 3 bases removed from V and 5 bases from J, the gap between germline ends came to 13 bases. The CDR3 loop spans 13 amino acids. Germline V gene sequence: CDR1 DFQATT, CDR2 SNEGSKA (reference sequence).

The chain joins TRBV20-1 to TRBJ2-5; TRBD2 might be the D (6 bases). The receptor's source is a woman in her seventies with COVID-19, enrolled during active disease. The sequenced material came from peripheral blood. CDR3 in DNA: TGCAGTGCTAGTCGGATAGGGAGGGAGACCCAGTACTTC. Translated: CSASRIGRETQYF.